Listed below are T cell receptor beta chains from one sample, sequenced in a study of T-cell reconstitution after alpha-beta-depleted transplantation in children. TCRdb re-called the PCR reads through MiXCR, storing one row per CDR3 protein. The sample comprises 450,000 to 550,000 distinct CDR3 sequences, approximately 10% of which are singletons, and approximately 14% rests with the top ten. Material: PBMCs, mostly from graft donor cells, obtained 180 days after TCRalphabeta/CD19-depleted stem cell transplant. These receptors all come from a female patient aged 2 to 10 who had a stem cell transplant for aplastic anemia, so the T cells may come from the graft donor. The CDR3 runs from the conserved cysteine through the conserved F or W. D genes are given only for firm matches. Only some rows state a clone size, as once, few, many or a class for expanded clones.

TRBV5-1	NA	15	TRBJ1-1	NA	CASSSTPAGRTEAFF	TGCGCCAGCAGCTCTACACCGGCAGGCAGGACTGAAGCTTTCTTT
TRBV7-9	TRBD1	16	TRBJ2-1	few	CASSSRRDRDDNEQFF	TGTGCCAGCAGTTCCCGTCGGGACAGGGACGACAATGAGCAGTTCTTC
TRBV7-2	NA	14	TRBJ1-4	few	CASSLSGPWEKLFF	TGTGCCAGCAGCTTATCCGGGCCTTGGGAAAAACTGTTTTTT
TRBV7-2	TRBD1	15	TRBJ1-1	few	CASSPRTGLGTEAFF	TGTGCCAGCAGCCCGAGGACAGGGTTGGGCACTGAAGCTTTCTTT
TRBV12-5	NA	16	TRBJ2-2	NA	CASGLVLGLRDGELFF	TGTGCTAGTGGTTTGGTACTGGGGCTTCGGGACGGGGAGCTGTTTTTT
TRBV6-2/TRBV6-3	NA	12	TRBJ1-1	NA	CASSYGYTEAFF	TGTGCCAGCAGTTATGGCTACACTGAAGCTTTCTTT
TRBV6-5	NA	14	TRBJ1-2	few	CASSYSNGGRGYTF	TGTGCCAGCAGTTACTCGAATGGGGGAAGGGGCTACACCTTC
TRBV7-9	NA	15	TRBJ2-5	NA	CASSLALGRKETQYF	TGTGCCAGCAGCTTAGCGCTCGGACGGAAAGAGACCCAGTACTTC
TRBV29-1	NA	13	TRBJ2-6	NA	CSVGISGANVLTF	TGCAGCGTTGGTATCTCTGGGGCCAACGTCCTGACTTTC
TRBV4-3	TRBD1	14	TRBJ1-1	NA	CASSPRQGSTEAFF	TGCGCCAGCAGCCCCCGACAGGGCTCCACTGAAGCTTTCTTT
TRBV7-8	NA	14	TRBJ1-5	many	CASSLAGLNQPQHF	TGTGCCAGCAGCTTAGCAGGGTTAAATCAGCCCCAGCATTTT
TRBV29-1	NA	11	TRBJ2-1	few	CSVHTPNEQFF	TGCAGCGTTCATACACCAAATGAGCAGTTCTTC
TRBV12-3/TRBV12-4	TRBD2	19	TRBJ2-6	NA	CASSPTGGAGRSGANVLTF	TGTGCCAGCAGTCCTACGGGAGGGGCTGGTCGCTCTGGGGCCAACGTCCTGACTTTC
TRBV7-2	TRBD2	14	TRBJ2-1	NA	CASSLKAGYNEQFF	TGTGCCAGCAGCTTAAAAGCGGGATACAATGAGCAGTTCTTC
TRBV5-1	TRBD1	14	TRBJ1-4	NA	CASSLTGGLEKLFF	TGCGCCAGCAGCTTAACAGGGGGCCTTGAAAAACTGTTTTTT
TRBV18	NA	13	TRBJ1-5	NA	CASSPTSNQPQHF	TGTGCCAGCTCACCCACGTCCAATCAGCCCCAGCATTTT
TRBV20-1	NA	13	TRBJ2-7	NA	CSARFSSSYEQYF	TGCAGTGCTAGATTCAGCAGCTCCTACGAGCAGTACTTC
TRBV3-1	TRBD1	13	TRBJ1-1	few	CASSQLGTAKAFF	TGTGCCAGCAGCCAACTCGGGACAGCGAAAGCTTTCTTT
TRBV12-3/TRBV12-4	NA	16	TRBJ2-3	few	CASSLGGAGPPDTQYF	TGTGCCAGCAGTTTGGGCGGTGCAGGACCGCCAGATACGCAGTATTTT
TRBV18	NA	13	TRBJ1-1	NA	CASSQGRETEAFF	TGTGCCAGCTCACAGGGTAGGGAAACTGAAGCTTTCTTT
TRBV7-9	TRBD2	17	TRBJ2-1	NA	CASSLEAISGRGNEQFF	TGTGCCAGCAGCTTAGAGGCCATCAGCGGGAGAGGGAATGAGCAGTTCTTC
TRBV25-1	NA	17	TRBJ2-5	many	CASSEYWDLGAQETQYF	TGTGCCAGCAGTGAATATTGGGACTTGGGAGCCCAAGAGACCCAGTACTTC
TRBV5-1	TRBD2	14	TRBJ2-1	many	CASSLVAGSDEQFF	TGCGCCAGCAGCTTGGTAGCGGGTTCTGATGAGCAGTTCTTC
TRBV4-1	NA	13	TRBJ2-7	few	CASSQLGLGEQYF	TGCGCCAGCAGCCAACTGGGACTTGGCGAGCAGTACTTC
TRBV7-2	TRBD2	20	TRBJ2-2	NA	CASSYRGTPGLANNTGELFF	TGTGCCAGCAGTTACCGAGGGACCCCGGGACTAGCGAATAACACCGGGGAGCTGTTTTTT
TRBV5-6	NA	15	TRBJ2-2	many	CASSPTGSNTGELFF	TGTGCCAGCAGCCCCACAGGGTCGAACACCGGGGAGCTGTTTTTT
TRBV19	NA	16	TRBJ2-1	NA	CASRNDARLGYNEQFF	TGTGCCAGTAGGAACGACGCCCGCCTAGGGTACAATGAGCAGTTCTTC
TRBV4-2	NA	15	TRBJ2-7	NA	CASSREDREGYEQYF	TGTGCCAGCAGCCGAGAGGACAGGGAGGGCTACGAGCAGTACTTC
TRBV12-3/TRBV12-4	NA	14	TRBJ1-4	NA	CASSFSAVSEKLFF	TGTGCCAGCAGTTTCTCGGCAGTCTCTGAAAAACTGTTTTTT
TRBV4-2	NA	16	TRBJ2-7	few	CASSQDLSGLAVEQYF	TGTGCCAGCAGCCAAGATTTATCCGGGCTAGCCGTGGAGCAGTACTTC
TRBV28	NA	12	TRBJ1-2	NA	CASSFDRTGYTF	TGTGCCAGCAGTTTCGACAGAACGGGCTACACCTTC
TRBV7-8	NA	17	TRBJ1-3	NA	CASSLAAGPKSGNTIYF	TGTGCCAGCAGCTTAGCGGCGGGACCCAAATCTGGAAACACCATATATTTT
TRBV18	NA	12	TRBJ1-5	few	CASRQDSQPQHF	TGTGCCAGTAGACAGGATTCTCAGCCCCAGCATTTT
TRBV7-2	TRBD2	15	TRBJ2-7	few	CASTPGTSGNYEQYF	TGTGCCAGCACCCCAGGGACTAGCGGGAACTACGAGCAGTACTTC
TRBV10-2	NA	13	TRBJ2-3	NA	CASSESTGRTQYF	TGCGCCAGCAGTGAGTCGACCGGACGTACGCAGTATTTT
TRBV12-3/TRBV12-4	NA	15	TRBJ2-3	NA	CASSSPLDSTDTQYF	TGTGCCAGCAGTTCCCCCCTCGACAGTACAGATACGCAGTATTTT
TRBV9	TRBD1	14	TRBJ2-7	NA	CASSPRQGPGEQYF	TGTGCCAGCAGCCCCCGACAGGGCCCGGGGGAGCAGTACTTC
TRBV5-1	NA	13	TRBJ2-3	many	CASSLPIGDTQYF	TGCGCCAGCAGCTTACCTATAGGGGATACGCAGTATTTT
TRBV12-3/TRBV12-4	NA	13	TRBJ2-5	many	CASSFRYQETQYF	TGTGCCAGCAGTTTCAGGTACCAAGAGACCCAGTACTTC
TRBV5-6	NA	11	TRBJ2-7	NA	CASSLFDEQYF	TGTGCCAGCAGCTTGTTCGACGAGCAGTACTTC
TRBV20-1	NA	14	TRBJ2-7	few	CSAPPRESPYEQYF	TGCAGTGCTCCCCCTCGGGAGAGCCCCTACGAGCAGTACTTC
TRBV9	NA	15	TRBJ2-2	NA	CTSSPHWSNTGELFF	TGTACCAGCAGCCCCCACTGGAGTAACACCGGGGAGCTGTTTTTT
TRBV6-2/TRBV6-3	TRBD1	19	TRBJ1-6	NA	CASSYAGQALTFNNSPLHF	TGTGCCAGCAGTTACGCGGGACAGGCGTTGACGTTTAATAATTCACCCCTCCACTTT
TRBV27	TRBD1	14	TRBJ2-1	few	CASSLVGGFDEQFF	TGTGCCAGCAGTTTAGTAGGGGGCTTCGATGAGCAGTTCTTC
TRBV28	TRBD1	15	TRBJ2-1	NA	CASSTGTGGVNEQFF	TGTGCCAGCAGTACCGGGACAGGTGGGGTCAATGAGCAGTTCTTC
TRBV29-1	NA	11	TRBJ1-2	few	CSVEYGDGYTF	TGCAGCGTTGAATACGGAGATGGCTACACCTTC
TRBV7-3	TRBD2	15	TRBJ2-5	NA	CASSDASGRAAAQYF	TGTGCCAGCAGTGATGCTAGCGGGAGGGCCGCTGCCCAGTACTTC
TRBV27	NA	15	TRBJ2-7	NA	CASSRRLTTSYEQYF	TGTGCCAGCAGTCGGCGATTGACCACCTCCTACGAGCAGTACTTC
TRBV11-2	TRBD2	21	TRBJ2-3	NA	CASSLVSWRRRREGSTDTQYF	TGTGCCAGCAGCTTAGTTTCGTGGAGACGTAGGCGGGAGGGTAGCACAGATACGCAGTATTTT
TRBV4-3	NA	15	TRBJ1-2	once	CASSQEGTGNYGYTF	TGCGCCAGCAGCCAAGAGGGGACGGGTAACTATGGCTACACCTTC
TRBV12-3/TRBV12-4	NA	19	TRBJ1-5	few	CASSLRGLGAGRVNQPQHF	TGTGCCAGCAGTTTAAGGGGTCTTGGGGCCGGCCGGGTCAATCAGCCCCAGCATTTT
TRBV12-3/TRBV12-4	NA	13	TRBJ2-3	medium-sized	CASLVSDTDTQYF	TGTGCCAGCCTAGTATCGGACACAGATACGCAGTATTTT
TRBV20-1	NA	13	TRBJ2-7	NA	CSARASGSYEQYF	TGCAGTGCACGGGCCTCCGGCTCCTACGAGCAGTACTTC
TRBV11-3	NA	14	TRBJ2-5	NA	CASSLKVPPETQYF	TGTGCCAGCAGCTTAAAGGTGCCTCCAGAGACCCAGTACTTC
TRBV20-1	NA	15	TRBJ1-1	NA	CSARESRRVNTEAFF	TGCAGTGCTAGAGAATCCCGACGGGTTAACACTGAAGCTTTCTTT
TRBV20-1	TRBD2	15	TRBJ2-7	few	CSARDASGSSYEQYF	TGCAGTGCTAGAGATGCTAGCGGGAGCTCCTACGAGCAGTACTTC
TRBV20-1	TRBD1	13	TRBJ1-5	few	CSARRQGDQPQHF	TGCAGTGCTAGGCGCCAGGGGGATCAGCCCCAGCATTTT